This is a list of T cell receptor beta chains from one sample in a study of patients and donors after allogeneic stem cell transplantation. TCRdb re-analysed the RT-PCR reads in MiXCR, keeping a single row per CDR3 protein. The table lists about a million distinct CDR3 sequences, over 15% of them singletons. Sequenced sample: blood, either unsorted or a sorted T cell fraction (not recorded which). The origin of the receptors is a human donor who was either an allogeneic HSCT recipient or a stem cell or donor lymphocyte infusion donor (not recorded which). It is not recorded whose cells these are; they may come from a transplant donor. The CDR3 runs from the conserved cysteine through the conserved F or W. A D gene is named only where the DNA matches it firmly. Not every row has a clone size; where given, it reads once, few, many or a size class.

d_call j_call v_call clone_size cdr3_aa cdr3_nt
NA TRBJ1-2 TRBV7-9 few CASSLAINEGYTF TGTGCCAGCAGCTTAGCGATAAATGAAGGCTACACCTTC
TRBD1 TRBJ1-4 TRBV10-3 NA CAISESLKQGATNEKLFF TGTGCCATCAGTGAGTCACTGAAACAGGGGGCTACTAATGAAAAACTGTTTTTT
NA TRBJ2-1 TRBV21-1 NA CARPSSYNEQFF TGTGCCAGACCCAGCTCCTACAATGAGCAGTTCTTC
NA TRBJ1-6 TRBV30 few CAWSLGDNSPLHF TGTGCCTGGAGTCTAGGGGACAATTCACCCCTCCACTTT
TRBD1 TRBJ1-1 TRBV6-1 many CASSRDSRNTEAFF TGTGCCAGCAGCCGGGACAGCCGGAACACTGAAGCTTTCTTT
NA TRBJ2-1 TRBV29-1 NA CSVEWYNEQFF TGCAGCGTTGAGTGGTACAATGAGCAGTTCTTC
NA TRBJ2-3 TRBV12-3/TRBV12-4 NA CASSPPQDTRDTQYF TGTGCCAGCAGTCCCCCACAGGACACCAGAGATACGCAGTATTTT
TRBD1 TRBJ2-5 TRBV9 NA CASSVVPAGTAQETQYF TGTGCCAGCAGCGTAGTTCCGGCCGGGACAGCACAAGAGACCCAGTACTTC
NA TRBJ1-2 TRBV4-3 few CASSQDLSGIYGYTF TGCGCCAGCAGCCAAGATTTATCAGGGATCTATGGCTACACCTTC
NA TRBJ2-7 TRBV7-9 NA CASSLQAPEQYF TGTGCCAGCAGCTTACAGGCTCCCGAGCAGTACTTC
TRBD1 TRBJ1-4 TRBV6-1 NA CASSPQGAGEKLFF TGTGCCAGCAGTCCACAGGGGGCCGGTGAAAAACTGTTTTTT
TRBD1 TRBJ2-5 TRBV5-1 NA CASSINRGTLQETQYF TGCGCCAGCAGCATAAACAGGGGGACCCTACAAGAGACCCAGTACTTC
TRBD1 TRBJ2-1 TRBV5-1 few CASSPRGSLSYNEQFF TGCGCCAGCAGCCCCAGGGGGAGTCTCTCCTACAATGAGCAGTTCTTC
NA TRBJ1-4 TRBV12-3/TRBV12-4 many CASSGPPGEANEKLFF TGTGCCAGCAGCGGGCCCCCGGGGGAAGCTAATGAAAAACTGTTTTTT
TRBD1 TRBJ1-1 TRBV7-9 few CASSIQGVATEAFF TGTGCCAGCAGCATACAGGGGGTGGCGACTGAAGCTTTCTTT